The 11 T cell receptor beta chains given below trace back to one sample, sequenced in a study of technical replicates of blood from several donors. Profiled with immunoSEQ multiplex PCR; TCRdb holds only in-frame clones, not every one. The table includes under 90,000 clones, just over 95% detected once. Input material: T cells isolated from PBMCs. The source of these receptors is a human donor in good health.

The CDR3 DNA follows: TGTGCCAGCATCTATTTCCGGGAAGAAGCTTTCTTT. It encodes CASIYFREEAFF. This chain links TRBV7-9 with TRBJ1-1; D remains ambiguous. CDR1 is SEHNR and CDR2 is FQNEAQ in the germline V gene (reference sequence). Trimming took 7 bases from V and 8 from J, leaving 14 bases between them. The CDR3 is made up of 12 amino acids.

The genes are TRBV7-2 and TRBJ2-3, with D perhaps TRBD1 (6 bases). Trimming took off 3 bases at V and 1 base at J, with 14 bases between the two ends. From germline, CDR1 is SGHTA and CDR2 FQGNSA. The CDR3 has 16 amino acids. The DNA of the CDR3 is TGTGCCAGCAGCTTCCACCTGACAGGAGGCACAGATACGCAGTATTTT. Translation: CASSFHLTGGTDTQYF.

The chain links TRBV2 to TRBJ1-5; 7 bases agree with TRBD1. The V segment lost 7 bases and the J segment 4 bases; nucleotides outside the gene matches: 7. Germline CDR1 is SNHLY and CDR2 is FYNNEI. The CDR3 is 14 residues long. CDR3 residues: CASIRDSLNQPQHF. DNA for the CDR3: TGTGCCAGCATCAGGGACAGCCTTAATCAGCCCCAGCATTTT.

The CDR3 reads CASSYQAATNEKLFF. The CDR3 region has the DNA TGTGCCAGCAGTTACCAGGCTGCAACTAATGAAAAACTGTTTTTT. The chain is built from TRBV6-5 and TRBJ1-4; D ambiguous. The CDR3 contains 15 residues. Germline V CDR1 and CDR2: MNHEY, SVGAGI. Trimming pared 2 bases from V and 0 bases from J, leaving 7 bases between.

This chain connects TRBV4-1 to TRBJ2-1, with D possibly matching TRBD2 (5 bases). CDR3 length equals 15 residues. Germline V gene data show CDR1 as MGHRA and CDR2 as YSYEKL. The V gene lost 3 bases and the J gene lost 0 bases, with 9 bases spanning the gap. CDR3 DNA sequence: TGCGCCAGCAGCCACGGGGTTCTCTCCTACAATGAGCAGTTCTTC. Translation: CASSHGVLSYNEQFF.

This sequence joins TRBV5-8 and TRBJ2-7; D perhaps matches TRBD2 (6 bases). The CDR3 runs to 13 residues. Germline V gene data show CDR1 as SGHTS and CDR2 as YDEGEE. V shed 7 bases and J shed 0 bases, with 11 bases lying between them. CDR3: CASGGLRSYEQYF. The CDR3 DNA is TGTGCCAGCGGGGGACTTCGCTCCTACGAGCAGTACTTC.

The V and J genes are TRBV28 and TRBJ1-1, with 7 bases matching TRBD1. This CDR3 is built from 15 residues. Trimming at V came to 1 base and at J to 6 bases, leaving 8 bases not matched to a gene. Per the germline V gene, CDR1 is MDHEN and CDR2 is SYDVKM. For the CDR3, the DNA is TGTGCCAGCAGTTTATCCCTGACAGGGCTGCCTGAAGCTTTCTTT. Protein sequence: CASSLSLTGLPEAFF.

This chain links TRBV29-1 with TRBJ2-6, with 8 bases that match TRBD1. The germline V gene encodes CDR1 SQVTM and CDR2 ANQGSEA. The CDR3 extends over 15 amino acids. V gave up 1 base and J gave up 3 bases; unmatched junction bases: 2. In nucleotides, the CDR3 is TGCAGCGTTGAAGGGACAGGGAGTGGGGCCAACGTCCTGACTTTC. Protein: CSVEGTGSGANVLTF.

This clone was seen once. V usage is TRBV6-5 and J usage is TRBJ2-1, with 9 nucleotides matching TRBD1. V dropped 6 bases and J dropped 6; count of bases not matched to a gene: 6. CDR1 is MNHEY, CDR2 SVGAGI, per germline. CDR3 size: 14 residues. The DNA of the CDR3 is TGTGCCAGCAGCCCCGGGACAGGGTCCAATGAGCAGTTCTTC. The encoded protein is CASSPGTGSNEQFF.

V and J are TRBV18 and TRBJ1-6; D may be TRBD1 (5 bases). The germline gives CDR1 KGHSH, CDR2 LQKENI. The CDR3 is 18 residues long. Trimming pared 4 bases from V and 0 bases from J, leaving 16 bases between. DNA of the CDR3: TGTGCCAGCTCACGGGCCGCAGCGGGGGGCTCCTATAATTCACCCCTCCACTTT. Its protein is CASSRAAAGGSYNSPLHF.

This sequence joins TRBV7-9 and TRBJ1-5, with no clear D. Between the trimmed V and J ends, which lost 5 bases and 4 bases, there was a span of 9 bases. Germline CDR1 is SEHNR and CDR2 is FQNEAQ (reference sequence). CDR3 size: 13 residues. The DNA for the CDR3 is TGTGCCAGCAGCCGGGGAGGGAATCAGCCCCAGCATTTT. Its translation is CASSRGGNQPQHF.